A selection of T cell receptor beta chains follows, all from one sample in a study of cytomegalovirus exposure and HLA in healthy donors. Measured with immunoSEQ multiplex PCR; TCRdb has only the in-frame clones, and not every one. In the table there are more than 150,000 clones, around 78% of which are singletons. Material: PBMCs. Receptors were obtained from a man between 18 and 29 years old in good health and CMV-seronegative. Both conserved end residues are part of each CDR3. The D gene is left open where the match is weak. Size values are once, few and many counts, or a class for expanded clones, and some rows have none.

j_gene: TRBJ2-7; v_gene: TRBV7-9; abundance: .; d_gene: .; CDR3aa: CASSLEQGYYEQYF; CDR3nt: TGTGCCAGCAGCTTAGAACAGGGTTACTACGAGCAGTACTTC
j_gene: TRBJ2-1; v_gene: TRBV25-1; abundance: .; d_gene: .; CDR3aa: CASSDPRSYNEQFF; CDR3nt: TGTGCCAGCAGTGACCCCCGCAGCTACAATGAGCAGTTCTTC
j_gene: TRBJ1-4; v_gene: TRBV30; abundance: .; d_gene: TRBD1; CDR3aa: CAWSLDRAGPGKLFF; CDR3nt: TGTGCCTGGAGTCTGGACAGGGCAGGACCTGGAAAACTGTTTTTT
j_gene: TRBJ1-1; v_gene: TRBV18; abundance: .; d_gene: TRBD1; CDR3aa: CASSLQGGTEAFF; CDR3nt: TGTGCCAGCTCACTTCAGGGGGGCACTGAAGCTTTCTTT
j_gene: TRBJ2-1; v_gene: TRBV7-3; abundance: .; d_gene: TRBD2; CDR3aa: CASSFPGSGRVDEQFF; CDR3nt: TGTGCCAGCAGCTTCCCAGGTAGCGGGAGGGTCGATGAGCAGTTCTTC
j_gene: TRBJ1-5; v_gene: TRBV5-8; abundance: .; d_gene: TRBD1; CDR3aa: CASSLGTGGNQPQHF; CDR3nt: TGTGCCAGCAGCCTAGGGACAGGGGGCAATCAGCCCCAGCATTTT
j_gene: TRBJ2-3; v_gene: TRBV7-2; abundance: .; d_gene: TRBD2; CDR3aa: CASRDRLAGGKDTQYF; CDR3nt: TGTGCCAGCAGGGACAGACTAGCGGGGGGCAAGGATACGCAGTATTTT
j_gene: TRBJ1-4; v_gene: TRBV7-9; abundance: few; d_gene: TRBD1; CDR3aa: CASSSPLSTGVWEKLFF; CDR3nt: TGTGCCAGCAGCTCACCTTTATCGACAGGGGTGTGGGAAAAACTGTTTTTT
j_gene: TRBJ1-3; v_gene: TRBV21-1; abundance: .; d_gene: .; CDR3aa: CASSTRTGDSGNTIYF; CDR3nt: TGTGCCAGCAGCACTAGGACAGGGGACTCTGGAAACACCATATATTTT
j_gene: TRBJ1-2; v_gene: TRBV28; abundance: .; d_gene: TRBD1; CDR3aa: CASSTNLGKGADGYTF; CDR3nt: TGTGCCAGCAGTACCAACTTGGGAAAGGGGGCGGATGGCTACACCTTC
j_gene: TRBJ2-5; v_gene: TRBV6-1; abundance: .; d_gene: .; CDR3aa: CASVLVPDGETQYF; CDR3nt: TGTGCCAGCGTTCTGGTTCCCGACGGGGAGACCCAGTACTTC
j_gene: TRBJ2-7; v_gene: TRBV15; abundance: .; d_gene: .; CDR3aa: CATSRELSGQSSYEQYF; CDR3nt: TGTGCCACCAGTAGAGAATTGTCGGGACAATCCTCCTACGAGCAGTACTTC
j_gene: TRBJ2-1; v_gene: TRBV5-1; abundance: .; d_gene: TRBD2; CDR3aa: CASSSPNAGDEQFF; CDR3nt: TGCGCCAGCAGCTCCCCGAACGCGGGAGATGAGCAGTTCTTC
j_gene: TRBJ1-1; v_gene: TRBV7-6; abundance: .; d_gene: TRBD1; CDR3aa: CASSPGQGYTEAFF; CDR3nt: TGTGCCAGCAGCCCAGGACAGGGATACACTGAAGCTTTCTTT
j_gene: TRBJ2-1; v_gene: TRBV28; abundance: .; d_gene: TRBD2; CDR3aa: CASLHGGRSDNEQFF; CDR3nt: TGTGCCAGCCTGCACGGCGGGAGGTCCGACAATGAGCAGTTCTTC
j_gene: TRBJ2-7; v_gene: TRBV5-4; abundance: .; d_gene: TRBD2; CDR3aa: CASSLDGTSFSYEQYF; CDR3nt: TGTGCCAGCAGCTTGGATGGGACTAGCTTCTCCTACGAGCAGTACTTC
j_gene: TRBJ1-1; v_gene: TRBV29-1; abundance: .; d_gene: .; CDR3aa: CSVVKTANTEAFF; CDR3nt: TGCAGCGTTGTGAAGACAGCGAACACTGAAGCTTTCTTT
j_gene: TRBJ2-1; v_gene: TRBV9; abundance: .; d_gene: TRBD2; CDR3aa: CASSLIAGGPTYNEQFF; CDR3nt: TGTGCCAGCAGCCTCATAGCGGGAGGTCCTACCTACAATGAGCAGTTCTTC
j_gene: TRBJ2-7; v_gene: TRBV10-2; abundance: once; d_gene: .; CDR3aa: CASSRGGSYEQYF; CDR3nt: TGCGCCAGCAGTAGGGGGGGCTCCTACGAGCAGTACTTC
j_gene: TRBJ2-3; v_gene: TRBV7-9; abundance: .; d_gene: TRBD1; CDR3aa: CASRAPGTVTDTQYF; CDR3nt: TGTGCCAGCAGAGCGCCCGGGACAGTCACAGATACGCAGTATTTT
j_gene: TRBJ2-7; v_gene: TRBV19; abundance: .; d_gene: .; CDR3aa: CASSITFSSYEQYF; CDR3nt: TGTGCCAGTAGTATCACCTTTAGCTCCTACGAGCAGTACTTC
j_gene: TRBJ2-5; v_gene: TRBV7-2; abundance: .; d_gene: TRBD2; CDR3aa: CASSTTGLAGGPETQYF; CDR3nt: TGTGCCAGCAGCACGACGGGACTAGCGGGGGGCCCGGAGACCCAGTACTTC
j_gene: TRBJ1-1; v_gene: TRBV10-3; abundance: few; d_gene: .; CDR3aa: CAIGGFNTEAFF; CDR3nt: TGTGCCATCGGAGGTTTCAACACTGAAGCTTTCTTT
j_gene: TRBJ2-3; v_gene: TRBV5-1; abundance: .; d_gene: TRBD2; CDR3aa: CASSLRGGTDTQYF; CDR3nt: TGCGCCAGCAGCTTGCGGGGGGGGACAGATACGCAGTATTTT
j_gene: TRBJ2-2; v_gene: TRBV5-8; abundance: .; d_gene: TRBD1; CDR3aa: CASSLRPGQGWAGELFF; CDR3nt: TGTGCCAGCAGCTTGCGGCCGGGACAGGGGTGGGCCGGGGAGCTGTTTTTT
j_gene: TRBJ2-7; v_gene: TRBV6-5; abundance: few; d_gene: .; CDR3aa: CASSYMTGGSYEQYF; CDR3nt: TGTGCCAGCAGTTACATGACAGGAGGATCCTACGAGCAGTACTTC
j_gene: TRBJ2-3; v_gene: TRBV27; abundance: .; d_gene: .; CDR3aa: CARVETGQSTDTQYF; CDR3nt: TGTGCCAGAGTGGAGACGGGACAAAGCACAGATACGCAGTATTTT
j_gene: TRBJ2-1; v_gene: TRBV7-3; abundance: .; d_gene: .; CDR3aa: CASSLNSDRPYNEQFF; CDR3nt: TGTGCCAGCAGCTTAAATAGCGACCGCCCCTACAATGAGCAGTTCTTC
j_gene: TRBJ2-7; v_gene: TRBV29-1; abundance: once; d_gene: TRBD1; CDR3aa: CSVRGDRDYEQYF; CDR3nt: TGCAGCGTCCGCGGGGACAGGGACTACGAGCAGTACTTC
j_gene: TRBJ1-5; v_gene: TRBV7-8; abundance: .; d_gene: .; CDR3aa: CASSLGTLRQPQHF; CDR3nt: TGTGCCAGCAGCTTAGGAACTCTCCGTCAGCCCCAGCATTTT